This record looks at one T cell receptor (beta chain) sequence and its context. What it binds is not known. This entry belongs to a study of OX40 agonist ivuxolimab in advanced cancers. Background on the study: Ivuxolimab, which is an agonistic anti-OX40 (CD134) antibody, was administered to the patients. Across the patients, intravenous ivuxolimab was delivered every 2 weeks at 0.01 to 10 mg/kg. Three partial responders included one hepatocellular carcinoma patient and two cutaneous melanoma patients.

Study-wide results and caveats: The study did not work out the antigen specificity of the expanded peripheral T cells.

The assay was immunoSEQ multiplex PCR, and TCRdb's table has in-frame clones only and misses some. The sample has 90,000 or so clones, approximately 90% seen once. V shed 1 base and J 2 bases; nucleotides not matched to a gene: 7. Germline CDR1 SGHNT, CDR2 YYREEE (reference sequence). The CDR3 totals 18 residues. This chain joins TRBV5-4 and TRBJ2-3; 13 bases are shared with TRBD2. This sample comprised CD4+ or CD8+ T cells sorted from blood, obtained in a trial of the OX40 agonist ivuxolimab. The sequence was obtained from an adult with an advanced solid tumor such as melanoma, head and neck, liver or kidney cancer. CDR3 bases: TGTGCCAGCAGCTTGCAATGGACTAGCGGGGGCCACACAGATACGCAGTATTTT. It codes for CASSLQWTSGGHTDTQYF.